The subject of this entry is one TCR beta chain. As processed by the authors: The authors estimated nucleated cell counts from reference gene primer amplification. The repertoire was sequenced with immunoSEQ multiplex PCR; TCRdb's copy has only in-frame clones and lacks some. The DNA was the basis for D and trimming; V, J and clone size are from that table. This table has about 110,000 clones, around 83% appearing once. This entry is derived from a study of blood T cell repertoires in COVID-19. CDR3 length: 13 amino acids. The germline V and J ends were trimmed by 5 bases and 4 bases, with 9 bases remaining between them. Germline V gene sequence: CDR1 MNHNY, CDR2 SVGAGI (reference sequence).

The V and J genes are TRBV6-6 and TRBJ1-5, with a possible D match to TRBD1 (5 bases). The sequence was collected from a woman aged 70-85 years with acute or convalescent COVID-19. Source material: peripheral blood. CDR3 amino acids: CASSRDSNQPQHF. The CDR3 coding sequence is TGTGCCAGCAGTCGGGACTCAAATCAGCCCCAGCATTTT.